These T cell receptor beta chains were read from a single sample in a study of CD8+ T cells in alopecia areata. Method: immunoSEQ multiplex PCR; TCRdb's copy keeps in-frame clones and lacks some. The repertoire holds about 250,000 clones, with 60% as singletons. The material sequenced was CD4+ T cells sorted from blood, taken around week 53, from a patient treated with tofacitinib. Receptors were obtained from a human donor with alopecia areata. Each CDR3 is given with its conserved first and last residue. The D gene is left open where the match is weak. Rows give clone size only sometimes, using once, few, many, or a class for an expanded clone.

d_gene	v_gene	j_gene	abundance	CDR3aa	CDR3nt
TRBD2	TRBV7-8	TRBJ2-1	NA	CASSVSGGDSNEQFF	TGTGCCAGCAGCGTTAGCGGGGGGGACTCCAATGAGCAGTTCTTC
NA	TRBV2	TRBJ2-7	NA	CASSKGLYEQYF	TGTGCCAGCTCGAAAGGGCTCTACGAGCAGTACTTC
TRBD2	TRBV10-3	TRBJ2-3	NA	CAISGGLEASDTQYF	TGTGCCATCAGTGGGGGACTAGAGGCCTCAGATACGCAGTATTTT
TRBD2	TRBV5-6	TRBJ2-7	NA	CASSLPGLAAYEQYF	TGTGCCAGCAGCCTTCCGGGACTAGCAGCCTACGAGCAGTACTTC
NA	TRBV29-1	TRBJ1-1	NA	CSVGVFTEAFF	TGCAGCGTTGGGGTATTCACTGAAGCTTTCTTT
NA	TRBV9	TRBJ2-5	NA	CASSASQGPTQTQYF	TGTGCCAGCAGCGCTTCCCAAGGGCCCACGCAGACCCAGTACTTC
NA	TRBV29-1	TRBJ2-1	few	CSATRMSSYNEQFF	TGCAGCGCTACCCGGATGAGCTCCTACAATGAGCAGTTCTTC
TRBD1	TRBV6-6	TRBJ1-5	few	CASSYRTGGNQPQHF	TGTGCCAGCAGTTACCGGACAGGGGGCAATCAGCCCCAGCATTTT
NA	TRBV6-6	TRBJ1-1	NA	CASSYLTMNTEAFF	TGTGCCAGCAGTTACCTGACGATGAACACTGAAGCTTTCTTT
NA	TRBV29-1	TRBJ2-5	NA	CSAAAMGGSETQYF	TGCAGCGCCGCCGCCATGGGAGGATCCGAGACCCAGTACTTC
NA	TRBV25-1	TRBJ2-7	NA	CASRSDTSYEQYF	TGTGCCAGCAGGTCGGACACTTCCTACGAGCAGTACTTC
NA	TRBV6-6	TRBJ1-5	NA	CASSYLVGHSGQPQHF	TGTGCCAGCAGTTACCTTGTCGGACACTCAGGTCAGCCCCAGCATTTT
NA	TRBV7-9	TRBJ2-2	NA	CASSRNRVGGELFF	TGTGCCAGCAGCCGGAACAGGGTCGGCGGGGAGCTGTTTTTT
NA	TRBV30	TRBJ1-2	few	CAWSHGGYTF	TGTGCCTGGAGTCATGGCGGCTACACCTTC
NA	TRBV29-1	TRBJ2-5	NA	CSVGRETQYF	TGCAGCGTTGGTAGGGAGACCCAGTACTTC
NA	TRBV6-5	TRBJ2-7	few	CASSPPRRTGEQYF	TGTGCCAGCAGTCCCCCACGACGGACGGGAGAGCAGTACTTC
NA	TRBV25-1	TRBJ2-7	NA	CASSESAVSYEQYF	TGTGCCAGCAGTGAATCGGCAGTTTCCTACGAGCAGTACTTC
TRBD2	TRBV2	TRBJ2-5	NA	CASSPPASGPGTQYF	TGTGCCAGCAGCCCCCCAGCTAGCGGCCCAGGGACCCAGTACTTC
TRBD1	TRBV29-1	TRBJ2-5	NA	CSGNRGSETQYF	TGCAGCGGCAACAGGGGTTCGGAGACCCAGTACTTC
TRBD1	TRBV30	TRBJ1-5	NA	CAGRGLKGNQPQHF	TGTGCCGGAAGGGGGCTCAAGGGCAATCAGCCCCAGCATTTT
TRBD1	TRBV5-4	TRBJ1-4	NA	CASSSRDRGSNEKLFF	TGTGCCAGCAGCAGCCGGGACAGGGGCAGTAATGAAAAACTGTTTTTT
NA	TRBV6-5	TRBJ1-1	NA	CASSTTANTEAFF	TGTGCCAGCAGTACCACAGCCAACACTGAAGCTTTCTTT
NA	TRBV5-4	TRBJ1-5	NA	CASSLGRGNQPQHF	TGTGCCAGCAGCTTGGGACGGGGAAATCAGCCCCAGCATTTT
NA	TRBV4-2	TRBJ1-1	few	CASSQVAGTEAFF	TGTGCCAGCAGCCAAGTAGCGGGCACTGAAGCTTTCTTT
NA	TRBV10-3	TRBJ2-1	NA	CAIKDGGREQFF	TGTGCCATCAAAGACGGGGGCCGTGAGCAGTTCTTC
NA	TRBV6-5	TRBJ2-3	NA	CASREGARSTDTQYF	TGTGCCAGCAGGGAGGGAGCCCGAAGCACAGATACGCAGTATTTT
TRBD1	TRBV15	TRBJ1-2	few	CATSRSGGNYGYTF	TGTGCCACCAGCAGATCAGGGGGAAACTATGGCTACACCTTC
TRBD2	TRBV5-6	TRBJ2-1	NA	CASSRGPPSGGASYNEQFF	TGTGCCAGCAGCCGGGGGCCCCCTAGCGGGGGGGCTAGTTACAATGAGCAGTTCTTC
NA	TRBV18	TRBJ1-4	few	CASSQDSAHGKLFF	TGTGCCAGCTCACAAGACAGTGCGCACGGAAAACTGTTTTTT
NA	TRBV19	TRBJ2-6	few	CASSIWAWSSGANVLTF	TGTGCCAGTAGTATCTGGGCCTGGAGCTCTGGGGCCAACGTCCTGACTTTC
NA	TRBV13	TRBJ2-7	NA	CASSLGLRGFEQYF	TGTGCCAGCAGCTTAGGCCTAAGAGGGTTCGAGCAGTACTTC
NA	TRBV4-1	TRBJ1-2	NA	CASSPLHNYGYTF	TGCGCCAGCAGCCCACTCCACAACTATGGCTACACCTTC
NA	TRBV12-5	TRBJ2-1	few	CASGSGTATYNEQFF	TGTGCTAGTGGCAGCGGGACAGCGACCTACAATGAGCAGTTCTTC
NA	TRBV6-5	TRBJ2-5	NA	CASRQVGQETQYF	TGTGCCAGCAGGCAAGTGGGACAAGAGACCCAGTACTTC
NA	TRBV2	TRBJ2-4	once	CASSATGLFIQYF	TGTGCCAGCAGCGCAACAGGGTTGTTCATTCAGTACTTC
NA	TRBV15	TRBJ1-5	NA	CATSRGWSDQPQHF	TGTGCCACCAGCAGGGGGTGGTCCGATCAGCCCCAGCATTTT
NA	TRBV30	TRBJ1-2	NA	CAWIAANYGYTF	TGTGCCTGGATAGCAGCTAACTATGGCTACACCTTC
NA	TRBV10-3	TRBJ2-7	NA	CAISESKGPGRGPHEQYF	TGTGCCATCAGTGAGTCGAAGGGCCCCGGTCGGGGTCCCCACGAGCAGTACTTC
NA	TRBV25-1	TRBJ2-1	few	CASSPTGSSYNEQFF	TGTGCCAGCAGCCCCACGGGGAGCTCCTACAATGAGCAGTTCTTC
NA	TRBV18	TRBJ2-7	NA	CASSTGRGLSYEQYF	TGTGCCAGCTCAACTGGACGGGGCCTCTCCTACGAGCAGTACTTC
TRBD1	TRBV30	TRBJ1-5	NA	CAWSWDRGNRPQHF	TGTGCCTGGAGTTGGGACAGGGGAAATCGGCCCCAGCATTTT
NA	TRBV4-1	TRBJ2-6	NA	CASSQPRATGANVLTF	TGCGCCAGCAGCCAACCTCGTGCAACAGGGGCCAACGTCCTGACTTTC
NA	TRBV29-1	TRBJ1-1	few	CSAGGLGMNTEAFF	TGCAGCGCCGGGGGGTTAGGGATGAACACTGAAGCTTTCTTT
NA	TRBV15	TRBJ1-2	NA	CATQSRLGYGYTF	TGTGCCACCCAATCCCGACTCGGCTATGGCTACACCTTC
TRBD1	TRBV25-1	TRBJ2-2	NA	CASRTGTGVAGELFF	TGTGCCAGCAGAACCGGGACAGGGGTGGCCGGGGAGCTGTTTTTT
NA	TRBV4-3	TRBJ2-2	NA	CASSPGPPSGELFF	TGCGCCAGCAGCCCGGGACCGCCCAGCGGGGAGCTGTTTTTT
NA	TRBV7-2	TRBJ2-5	NA	CASTPREGTQYF	TGTGCCAGCACCCCTAGAGAAGGGACCCAGTACTTC
NA	TRBV7-2	TRBJ2-7	few	CASSRSYEQYF	TGTGCCAGCAGCCGCTCCTACGAGCAGTACTTC
TRBD2	TRBV4-2	TRBJ2-3	NA	CASSQDPSGSTDTQYF	TGTGCCAGCAGCCAAGATCCTAGCGGGAGCACAGATACGCAGTATTTT
NA	TRBV27	TRBJ1-6	NA	CASSLSPGPRSPLHF	TGTGCCAGCAGTTTATCCCCGGGTCCCCGGTCACCCCTCCACTTT
NA	TRBV20-1	TRBJ1-1	NA	CSAERGIEAFF	TGCAGTGCTGAGAGGGGAATTGAAGCTTTCTTT
NA	TRBV5-6	TRBJ1-2	NA	CASSHRDESYTF	TGTGCCAGCAGCCACCGGGACGAGTCCTACACCTTC
NA	TRBV27	TRBJ2-5	NA	CASSFEGNQETQYF	TGTGCCAGCAGTTTTGAGGGAAACCAAGAGACCCAGTACTTC
TRBD2	TRBV29-1	TRBJ2-1	few	CSVRGLAGGEQFF	TGCAGCGTCCGCGGACTAGCGGGGGGAGAGCAGTTCTTC
NA	TRBV9	TRBJ1-4	NA	CASSALGGVGNEKLFF	TGTGCCAGCAGCGCACTTGGAGGGGTTGGGAATGAAAAACTGTTTTTT
TRBD2	TRBV5-4	TRBJ2-5	few	CASSDERGAEQETQYF	TGTGCCAGCAGCGATGAGCGGGGGGCGGAACAAGAGACCCAGTACTTC
NA	TRBV5-1	TRBJ2-5	NA	CASSLAPNQETQYF	TGCGCCAGCAGCTTGGCTCCTAACCAAGAGACCCAGTACTTC
TRBD1	TRBV20-1	TRBJ2-7	few	CSASLGQGPVF	TGCAGTGCTAGCCTCGGACAGGGCCCTGTTTTC